Detailed here is one TCR beta chain. Its specificity is unknown. Both RNA and DNA were isolated together from roughly 20-30 mg of bulk tissue that had not been sorted. Surgeons resected the patients' primary liver carcinomas. Chronic HBV infection, which was untreated, was present in the patients. This sample is part of a study of tumor-infiltrating lymphocytes in primary liver carcinoma. Regarding the study as a whole: Blood had a significantly lower top-250-clone fraction than tumors did (p = 0.039). Lesser overlap characterized tumor-adjacent and tumor-blood pairs relative to tumor region pairs.

TCR beta cDNA was made from 500 ng total RNA with a constant-region primer. Nested multiplex PCR, run for three rounds with slightly modified ARM-PCR, yielded TCR beta libraries. TCRdb called the multiplex PCR reads again in MiXCR, with one record for every CDR3 protein. The table lists nearly 45,000 distinct CDR3 sequences, over 70% of them singletons. This TCR was sampled from a middle-aged man with primary liver carcinoma and hepatitis B virus infection. The sequenced sample was liver tumor tissue from sampling region 2. As for subset: tumor region T2, inferior pole.

The CDR3 DNA sequence: TGTGCCAGCAGTCCCCCCACGGGGGTGGTGGGTATCGCTGAAGCTTTCTTT. It yields the protein CASSPPTGVVGIAEAFF. The J gene is TRBJ1-1, the V gene TRBV6-5; possibly TRBD1 for D (5 bases). The germline CDR1 and CDR2 sequences are MNHEY and SVGAGI. This CDR3 contains 17 residues. The V end was cut by 5 bases, the J end by 6 bases, with 25 bases between.